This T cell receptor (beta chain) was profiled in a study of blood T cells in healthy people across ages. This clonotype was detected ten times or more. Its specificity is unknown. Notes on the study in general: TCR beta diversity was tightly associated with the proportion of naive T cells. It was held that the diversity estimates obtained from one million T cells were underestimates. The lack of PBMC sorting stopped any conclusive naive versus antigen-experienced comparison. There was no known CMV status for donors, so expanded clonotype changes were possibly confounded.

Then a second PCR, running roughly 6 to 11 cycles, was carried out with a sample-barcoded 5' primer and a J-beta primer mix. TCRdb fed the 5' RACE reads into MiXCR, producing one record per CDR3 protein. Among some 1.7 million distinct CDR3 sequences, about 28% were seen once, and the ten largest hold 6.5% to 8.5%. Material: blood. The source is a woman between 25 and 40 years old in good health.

CDR3: CSAIQSVGPYEQYF. In nucleotides, the CDR3 is TGCAGTGCTATACAGAGCGTAGGGCCCTACGAGCAGTACTTC. V gene TRBV20-1 combines with J gene TRBJ2-7; no definite D call. The CDR3 length is 14 residues. Germline V gives CDR1 DFQATT, CDR2 SNEGSKA (reference sequence). Trimming cost V 4 bases and J 2 bases, with 15 bases left between them.